The clone carrying this T cell receptor beta chain has at least ten counts. Its antigen is not known. The data derive from a study of blood T cells in healthy people across ages. Study in general: The template switching approach captured approximately one barcoded beta molecule for every two T cells.

Germline values: CDR1 SEHNR, CDR2 FQNEAQ (reference sequence). The V and J ends lost 3 bases and 2 bases respectively, with 11 bases between them. The CDR3 extends over 14 amino acids. Per-sample PBMC isolation yielded at least 7 million cells. Study-wide results and caveats: Unknown CMV status may confound age-related changes in expanded clones.

The authors ran a second PCR of about 7 to 11 cycles using a sample-barcoded 5' primer and a J-beta primer mix. In TCRdb, the 5' RACE reads were re-called with MiXCR into one record per CDR3 protein. The sample carries fewer than 1,000,000 distinct CDR3 sequences, about 42% recorded once. This receptor was taken from a man older than 75 in good health. Sequencing was carried out using blood. The rearrangement uses TRBV7-9 and TRBJ2-7; tentatively, D is TRBD1 or TRBD2 (5 bases each). In DNA form, the CDR3 reads TGTGCCAGCAGCTTCGGATTGGGACCCTACGAGCAGTACTTC. This sequence encodes CASSFGLGPYEQYF.